This T cell receptor beta chain comes out of a study of cytomegalovirus exposure and HLA in healthy donors. Amplification used 60 Vbeta primers and 13 Jbeta primers. TCRdb's copy holds only in-frame clones and misses some; the assay was immunoSEQ multiplex PCR. Of some 100,000 clones listed, approximately 74% are singletons. Study-level points and caveats: Some V segments could not be told apart, so they were left out, TRBV6-2 and TRBV6-3 among them. Available immune exposure information was restricted to CMV serostatus only. Reportedly, a later analysis found an Asian-associated ancestry cluster had fewer N-insertions than the roughly 670-donor mean.

V was clipped by 0 bases and J by 3 bases, with 11 bases between them. Germline CDR1 and CDR2: KGHSH and LQKENI. This CDR3 region has 15 residues. This clone was observed once. What it binds is not known. What was sequenced was PBMCs. This receptor was obtained from a woman in her seventies in good health and CMV-seropositive. The rearrangement links TRBV18 to TRBJ1-2; possibly TRBD1 for D (5 bases). In DNA, the CDR3 is TGTGCCAGCTCACCACCGGTATCCAGGGACTATGGCTACACCTTC. The encoded protein is CASSPPVSRDYGYTF.